This T cell receptor beta chain was documented in a study of cytomegalovirus exposure and HLA in healthy donors. This PCR relied on a set of 60 Vbeta primers and 13 Jbeta primers. The repertoire was sequenced with immunoSEQ multiplex PCR; TCRdb's copy has only in-frame clones and lacks some. There are more than 95,000 clones in the sample; 60% to 85% occur only once, and 6.3% lies in the top ten. Study results and limitations: Cytomegalovirus status was reportedly diagnosed by the classifier with high specificity and sensitivity.

In germline, CDR1 is SNHLY, CDR2 FYNNEI. This CDR3 is 12 amino acids long. Trimming stripped 9 bases from V and 2 bases from J, with 11 bases between. Comments on this clone: The target antigen is unknown.

The specimen sequenced was PBMCs. This clonotype was sampled from a woman in her thirties or forties in good health and CMV-seronegative. The rearrangement links TRBV2 to TRBJ2-7; possibly TRBD1 for D (6 bases). The CDR3 DNA follows: TGTGCCAGGAGACAGGAAACCTACGAGCAGTACTTC. It specifies CARRQETYEQYF.